This T cell receptor (beta chain) originates from a study of T-cell reconstitution after alpha-beta-depleted transplantation in children. This clonotype was seen only a few times. Germline values: CDR1 MNHNS, CDR2 SASEGT. V was pared by 4 bases and J by 0 bases, with 15 bases of the junction left unmatched. The CDR3 contains 19 residues. Molecular barcoding with unique molecular identifiers was used for the TCRbeta library. Each CDR3 protein gets one entry after TCRdb re-called the PCR reads with MiXCR. The sample holds roughly 400,000 distinct CDR3 sequences, roughly 22% seen once. The chain employs TRBV6-1 and TRBJ1-5, with TRBD1 matching over 7 bases. This TCR came from a human donor who donated a stem cell graft to a child with acute myeloid leukemia. The specimen was PBMCs from the stem cell graft donor, collected from the stem cell graft. CDR3 coding DNA: TGTGCCAGCAGTGCACACCGGGACAGAGGTCTTTATAGCAATCAGCCCCAGCATTTT. Protein: CASSAHRDRGLYSNQPQHF.